The source of this TCR beta chain is a study of CD8 T cells in ankylosing spondylitis. From the 5' RACE reads, TCRdb called clonotypes with MiXCR, one entry per CDR3 protein. This sample carries 200,000 to 300,000 distinct CDR3 sequences, over 8.5% of them seen once, and the ten largest clones take roughly 6.8%. This clonotype appeared many times. Its target is unknown. Broader study findings: Clones that were linked to disease were CD8+ and were relatively rare in peripheral blood.

Germline V gives CDR1 LGHDT, CDR2 YNNKEL (reference sequence). The V end lost 5 bases, the J end lost 5 bases, and 7 bases lay between the germline ends. The CDR3 runs 11 residues. This clonotype originated in a male donor with ankylosing spondylitis or in good health (not recorded which). Sequencing was carried out using blood, either unsorted or a sorted T cell fraction (not recorded which). The chain has TRBV3-1 and TRBJ2-7, with D possibly being TRBD2 (5 bases). The CDR3 nucleotides are TGTGCCAGCAGCATACTAGACGAGCAGTACTTC. This sequence encodes CASSILDEQYF.